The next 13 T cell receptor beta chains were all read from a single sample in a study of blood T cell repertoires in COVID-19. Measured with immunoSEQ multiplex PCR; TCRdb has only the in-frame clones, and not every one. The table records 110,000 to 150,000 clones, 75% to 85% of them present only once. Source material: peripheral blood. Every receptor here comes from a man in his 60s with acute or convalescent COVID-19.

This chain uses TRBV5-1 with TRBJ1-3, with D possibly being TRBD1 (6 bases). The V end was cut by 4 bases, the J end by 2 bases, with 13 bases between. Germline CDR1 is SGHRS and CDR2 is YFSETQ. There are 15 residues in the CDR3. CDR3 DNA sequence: TGCGCCAGCAGCCGCGACAGGAAACCTGGAAACACCATATATTTT. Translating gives CASSRDRKPGNTIYF.

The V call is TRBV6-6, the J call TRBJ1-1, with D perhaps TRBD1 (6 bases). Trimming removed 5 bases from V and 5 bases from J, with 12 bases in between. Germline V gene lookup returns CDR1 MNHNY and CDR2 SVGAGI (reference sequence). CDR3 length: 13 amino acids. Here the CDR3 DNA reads TGTGCCAGCAGTCCGAGGGGGGGTACTGAAGCTTTCTTT. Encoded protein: CASSPRGGTEAFF.

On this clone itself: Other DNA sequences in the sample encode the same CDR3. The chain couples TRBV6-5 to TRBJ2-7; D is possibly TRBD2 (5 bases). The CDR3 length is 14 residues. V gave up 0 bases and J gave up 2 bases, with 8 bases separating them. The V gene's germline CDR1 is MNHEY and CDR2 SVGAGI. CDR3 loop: CASSYSAGAYEQYF. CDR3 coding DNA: TGTGCCAGCAGTTACTCTGCGGGTGCCTACGAGCAGTACTTC.

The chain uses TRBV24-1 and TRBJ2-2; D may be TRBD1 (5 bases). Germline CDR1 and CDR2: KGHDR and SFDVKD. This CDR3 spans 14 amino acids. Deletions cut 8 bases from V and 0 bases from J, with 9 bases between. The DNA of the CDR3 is TGTGCCACCACAGGGAAATCGAACACCGGGGAGCTGTTTTTT. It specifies CATTGKSNTGELFF.

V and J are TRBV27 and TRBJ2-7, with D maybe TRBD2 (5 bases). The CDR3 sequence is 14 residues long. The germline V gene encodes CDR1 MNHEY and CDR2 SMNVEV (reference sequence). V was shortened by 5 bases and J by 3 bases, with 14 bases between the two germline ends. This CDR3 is CASSRGGGYYEQYF. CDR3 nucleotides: TGTGCCAGCAGTAGAGGAGGCGGGTACTACGAGCAGTACTTC.

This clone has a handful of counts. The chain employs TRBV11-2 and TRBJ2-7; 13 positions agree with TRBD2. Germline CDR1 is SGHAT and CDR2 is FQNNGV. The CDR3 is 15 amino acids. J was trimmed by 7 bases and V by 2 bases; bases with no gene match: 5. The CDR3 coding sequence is TGTGCCAGCAGCTTAACTAGCGGGAGGGCGGAAGAGCAGTACTTC. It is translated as CASSLTSGRAEEQYF.

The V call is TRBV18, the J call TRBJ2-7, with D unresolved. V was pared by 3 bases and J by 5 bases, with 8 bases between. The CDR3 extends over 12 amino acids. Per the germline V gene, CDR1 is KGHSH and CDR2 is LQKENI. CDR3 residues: CASSPTMDEQYF. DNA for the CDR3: TGTGCCAGCTCACCTACTATGGACGAGCAGTACTTC.

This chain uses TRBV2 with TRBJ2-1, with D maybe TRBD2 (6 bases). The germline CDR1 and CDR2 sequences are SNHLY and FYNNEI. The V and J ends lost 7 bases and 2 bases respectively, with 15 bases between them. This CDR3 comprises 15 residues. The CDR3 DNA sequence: TGTGCCAGCAAAGAGGTGGAGGGAACCTACAATGAGCAGTTCTTC. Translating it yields CASKEVEGTYNEQFF.

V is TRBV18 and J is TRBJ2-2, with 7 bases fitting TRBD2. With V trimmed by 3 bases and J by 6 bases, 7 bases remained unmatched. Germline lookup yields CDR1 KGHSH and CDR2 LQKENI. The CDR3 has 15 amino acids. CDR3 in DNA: TGTGCCAGCTCACCGACTAGCCGTGTCGCCGGGGAGCTGTTTTTT. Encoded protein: CASSPTSRVAGELFF.

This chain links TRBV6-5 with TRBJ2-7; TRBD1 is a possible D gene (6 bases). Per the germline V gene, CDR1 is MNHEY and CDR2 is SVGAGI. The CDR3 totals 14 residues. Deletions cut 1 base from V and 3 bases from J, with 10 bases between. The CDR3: CASSYFGQNYEQYF. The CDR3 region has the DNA TGTGCCAGCAGTTACTTCGGACAGAACTACGAGCAGTACTTC.

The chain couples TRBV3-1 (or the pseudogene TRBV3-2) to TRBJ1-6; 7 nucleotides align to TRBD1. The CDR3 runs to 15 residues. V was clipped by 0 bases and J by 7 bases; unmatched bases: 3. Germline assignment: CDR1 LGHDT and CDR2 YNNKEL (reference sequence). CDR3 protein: CASSQDDRDNSPLHF. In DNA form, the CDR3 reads TGTGCCAGCAGCCAAGATGACAGGGACAATTCACCCCTCCACTTT.

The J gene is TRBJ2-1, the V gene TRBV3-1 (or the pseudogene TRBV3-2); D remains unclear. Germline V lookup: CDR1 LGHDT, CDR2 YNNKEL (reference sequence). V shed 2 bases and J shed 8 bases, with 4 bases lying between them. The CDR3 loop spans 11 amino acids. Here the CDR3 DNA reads TGTGCCAGCAGCCAACTCTATGAGCAGTTCTTC. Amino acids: CASSQLYEQFF.

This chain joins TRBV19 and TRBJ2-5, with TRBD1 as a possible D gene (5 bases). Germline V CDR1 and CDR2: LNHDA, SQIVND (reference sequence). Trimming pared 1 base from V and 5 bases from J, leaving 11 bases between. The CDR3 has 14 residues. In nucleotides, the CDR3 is TGTGCCAGTAGTATAGGGGGCTCGAGGGAGACCCAGTACTTC. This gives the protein CASSIGGSRETQYF.